What follows are 15 T cell receptor beta chains derived from one specimen sequenced in a study of identical twins. Using its own MiXCR run on the 5' RACE reads, TCRdb lists one record per CDR3 protein. The data contain hundreds of thousands of distinct CDR3 sequences, 20% to 25% of them singletons. A further study also used this sample, focusing on T cells expressing NK-cell markers.

The sequenced material came from CD4+ T cells sorted from blood. The receptors originated from a woman between 18 and 29 years old in good health.

The CDR3 loop reads CASSNQYTGELFF. The CDR3 region has the DNA TGCGCCAGCAGCAATCAGTACACCGGGGAGCTGTTTTTT. V gene TRBV5-1 combines with J gene TRBJ2-2; D gene ambiguous. This CDR3 is 13 amino acids long. V dropped 4 bases and J dropped 3 bases, with 7 bases sitting between them. Germline CDR1 reads SGHRS; CDR2 reads YFSETQ.

The chain joins TRBV5-1 to TRBJ2-3, with no clear D. This CDR3 contains 15 residues. Trimming removed 4 bases at V and 2 bases at J, with 14 bases between. The germline CDR1 and CDR2 sequences are SGHRS and YFSETQ. The CDR3 coding sequence is TGCGCCAGCAGCCAAACCCCGGGTTTCACAGATACGCAGTATTTT. This gives the protein CASSQTPGFTDTQYF.

The rearrangement uses TRBV6-2 or TRBV6-3 and TRBJ2-1; a possible D gene is TRBD2 (5 bases). Trimming pared 5 bases from V and 9 bases from J, leaving 17 bases between. Looked up from germline, CDR1 is MNHEY and CDR2 is SVGEGT. This CDR3 spans 14 amino acids. CDR3 bases: TGTGCCAGCAGTCCCCGGACCCACCGGGGTGAGCAGTTCTTC. Its translation: CASSPRTHRGEQFF.

This clonotype was observed a handful of times. The chain uses TRBV25-1 and TRBJ1-2, with D maybe TRBD1 (6 bases). Trimming removed 4 bases from V and 7 bases from J, with 13 bases in between. The germline V gene has CDR1 MGHDK and CDR2 SYGVNS. CDR3 length: 13 residues. The CDR3 is CASSAQGDRGYTF. In DNA, the CDR3 is TGTGCCAGCAGTGCACAGGGAGATCGTGGCTACACCTTC.

This clonotype is medium-sized. This chain uses TRBV10-3 with TRBJ2-3; D not resolved. The CDR3 extends over 11 amino acids. V gave up 6 bases and J gave up 6 bases, with 7 bases separating them. The germline gives CDR1 ENHRY, CDR2 SYGVKD. In nucleotides, the CDR3 is TGTGCCATCAGCGGACGGGATACGCAGTATTTT. Protein product: CAISGRDTQYF.

This clonotype occurred a few times. The chain combines TRBV12-3 or TRBV12-4 with TRBJ2-1; 8 bases align to TRBD2. Trimming removed 11 bases from V and 1 base from J; junction bases left unmatched: 19. This CDR3 is built from 18 residues. The CDR3 sequence is CAFSLLGGASGSYNEQFF. Written as DNA, the CDR3 is TGTGCCTTCAGTTTACTCGGGGGGGCTAGCGGATCCTACAATGAGCAGTTCTTC.

The gene calls are TRBV9 and TRBJ2-5; the D is unclear. With 0 bases removed from V and 5 bases from J, the gap between germline ends came to 11 bases. The V gene's germline CDR1 is SGDLS and CDR2 YYNGEE. This CDR3 has 14 residues. The CDR3 DNA is TGTGCCAGCAGCGTAGACAAGGAGACGGAGACCCAGTACTTC. Amino acids: CASSVDKETETQYF.

This clonotype was seen once. J is TRBJ2-1 and V is TRBV2; D ambiguous. Germline V gives CDR1 SNHLY, CDR2 FYNNEI. The CDR3 runs 15 residues. Deletions cut 2 bases from V and 0 bases from J, with 8 bases between. The CDR3 sequence: CASSEQASSYNEQFF. The CDR3 region has the DNA TGTGCCAGCAGTGAACAAGCCAGCTCCTACAATGAGCAGTTCTTC.

This clonotype was observed at least ten times. The chain carries TRBV3-1 and TRBJ2-1; 9 bases align to TRBD2. The CDR3 has 14 amino acids. V shed 7 bases and J 7 bases; nucleotides not matched to a gene: 8. Germline CDR1 and CDR2: LGHDT and YNNKEL (reference sequence). In DNA, the CDR3 is TGTGCCAGCACCCTTAGCGGGGGCTTGAATGAGCAGTTCTTC. This encodes CASTLSGGLNEQFF.

At least ten counts were recorded for this clonotype. The chain has TRBV5-1 and TRBJ2-3, with 9 bases aligning to TRBD2. Germline assignment: CDR1 SGHRS and CDR2 YFSETQ. The V and J ends lost 4 bases and 3 bases, in that order; junction bases with no gene match: 6. This CDR3 is 15 amino acids long. This CDR3 is CASSPSGRLTDTQYF. CDR3 nucleotide sequence: TGCGCCAGCAGCCCCAGCGGGAGGCTTACAGATACGCAGTATTTT.

The rearrangement joins TRBV12-3 or TRBV12-4 to TRBJ2-5; unclear D gene. V lost 5 bases, J lost 1 base, and 11 bases lay in between. This CDR3 contains 14 residues. The CDR3 sequence: CASSRSEIQETQYF. CDR3 nucleotides: TGTGCCAGCAGTCGTTCAGAGATCCAAGAGACCCAGTACTTC.

In this sample, this clonotype turned up a few times. This sequence joins TRBV7-2 and TRBJ2-4; no clear D gene. The CDR3 length is 11 residues. Trimming stripped 5 bases from V and 4 bases from J, with 3 bases between. Germline V gene data show CDR1 as SGHTA and CDR2 as FQGNSA. CDR3 nucleotide sequence: TGTGCCAGCAGCAAAAAAAACATTCAGTACTTC. Encoded protein: CASSKKNIQYF.

A few counts support this clonotype. V gene TRBV9 combines with J gene TRBJ2-1; no reliable D call. V was pared by 5 bases and J by 9 bases, with 15 bases between. Germline loops: CDR1 SGDLS, CDR2 YYNGEE. The CDR3 length is 13 residues. The CDR3: CASSPTPIGEQFF. The CDR3 nucleotides are TGTGCCAGCAGTCCAACCCCCATCGGTGAGCAGTTCTTC.

The chain combines TRBV3-1 with TRBJ2-6; D gene ambiguous. Trimming took off 3 bases at V and 9 bases at J, with 9 bases between the two ends. The CDR3 totals 13 residues. Germline-derived CDR1 and CDR2 are LGHDT and YNNKEL (reference sequence). The CDR3 reads CASSQGNLNVLTF. The CDR3 DNA reads TGTGCCAGCAGCCAGGGAAACCTCAACGTCCTGACTTTC.

This clonotype was found a few times. The chain employs TRBV3-1 and TRBJ1-6; the D is unclear. V dropped 1 base and J dropped 7 bases, with 11 bases sitting between them. CDR1 is LGHDT and CDR2 is YNNKEL in the germline V gene (reference sequence). This CDR3 contains 15 residues. Here the CDR3 reads CASSQVSGINSPLHF. As DNA, the CDR3 is TGTGCCAGCAGCCAAGTGAGCGGTATCAATTCACCCCTCCACTTT. The full variable domain, its missing parts supplied by reference TRBV3-1 and TRBJ1-6, is DTAVSQTPKYLVTQMGNDKSIKCEQNLGHDTMYWYKQDSKKFLKIMFSYNNKELIINETVPNRFSPKSPDKAHLNLHINSLELGDSAVYFCASSQVSGINSPLHFGNGTRLTVT.